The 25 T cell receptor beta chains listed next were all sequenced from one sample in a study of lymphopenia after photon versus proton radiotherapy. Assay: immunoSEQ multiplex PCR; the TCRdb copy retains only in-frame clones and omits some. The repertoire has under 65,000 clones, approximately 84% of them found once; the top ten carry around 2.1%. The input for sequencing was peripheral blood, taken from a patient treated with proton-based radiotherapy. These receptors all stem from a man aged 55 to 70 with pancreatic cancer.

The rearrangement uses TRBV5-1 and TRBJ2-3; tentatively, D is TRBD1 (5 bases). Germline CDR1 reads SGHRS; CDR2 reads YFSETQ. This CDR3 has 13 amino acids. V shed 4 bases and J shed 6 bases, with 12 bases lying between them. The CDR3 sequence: CASSLGPFDTQYF. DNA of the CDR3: TGCGCCAGCAGCCTGGGGCCGTTCGATACGCAGTATTTT.

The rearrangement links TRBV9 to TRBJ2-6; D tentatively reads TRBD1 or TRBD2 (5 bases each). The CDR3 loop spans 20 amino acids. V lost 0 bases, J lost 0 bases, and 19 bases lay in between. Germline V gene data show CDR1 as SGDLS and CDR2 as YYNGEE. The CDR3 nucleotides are TGTGCCAGCAGCGTAGAACCCACACTAGGGGCCCTCTCTGGGGCCAACGTCCTGACTTTC. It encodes CASSVEPTLGALSGANVLTF. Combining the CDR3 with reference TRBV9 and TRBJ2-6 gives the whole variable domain DSGVTQTPKHLITATGQRVTLRCSPRSGDLSVYWYQQSLDQGLQFLIQYYNGEERAKGNILERFSAQQFPDLHSELNLSSLELGDSALYFCASSVEPTLGALSGANVLTFGAGSRLTVL.

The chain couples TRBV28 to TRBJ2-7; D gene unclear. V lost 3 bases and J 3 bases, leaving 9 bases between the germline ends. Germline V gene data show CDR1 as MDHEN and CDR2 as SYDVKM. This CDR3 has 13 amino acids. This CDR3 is CASSFGPNYEQYF. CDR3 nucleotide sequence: TGTGCCAGCAGTTTTGGACCGAACTACGAGCAGTACTTC.

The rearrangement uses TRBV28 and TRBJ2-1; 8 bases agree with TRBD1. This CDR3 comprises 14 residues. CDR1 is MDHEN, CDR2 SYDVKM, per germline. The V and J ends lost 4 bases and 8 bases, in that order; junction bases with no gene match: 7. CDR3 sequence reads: CASSSIGQGYEQFF. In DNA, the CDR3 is TGTGCCAGCAGTTCTATCGGACAGGGCTATGAGCAGTTCTTC. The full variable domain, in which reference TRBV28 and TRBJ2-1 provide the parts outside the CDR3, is DVKVTQSSRYLVKRTGEKVFLECVQDMDHENMFWYRQDPGLGLRLIYFSYDVKMKEKGDIPEGYSVSREKKERFSLILESASTNQTSMYLCASSSIGQGYEQFFGPGTRLTVL.

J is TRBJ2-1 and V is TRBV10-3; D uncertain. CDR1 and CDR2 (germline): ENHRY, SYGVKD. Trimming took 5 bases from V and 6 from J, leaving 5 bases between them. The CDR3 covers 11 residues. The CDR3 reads CAISSGNEQFF. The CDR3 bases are TGTGCCATCAGTTCGGGCAATGAGCAGTTCTTC.

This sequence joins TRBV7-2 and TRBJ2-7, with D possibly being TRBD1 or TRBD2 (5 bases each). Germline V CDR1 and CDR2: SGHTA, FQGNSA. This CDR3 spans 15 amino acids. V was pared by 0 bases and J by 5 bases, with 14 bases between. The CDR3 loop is CASSLARGGTHEQYF. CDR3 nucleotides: TGTGCCAGCAGCTTAGCGCGTGGGGGTACCCACGAGCAGTACTTC.

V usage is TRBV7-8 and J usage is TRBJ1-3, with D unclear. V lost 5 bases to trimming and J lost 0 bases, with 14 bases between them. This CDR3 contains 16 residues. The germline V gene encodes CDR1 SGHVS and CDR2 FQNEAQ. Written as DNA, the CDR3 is TGTGCCAGCAGCAGAAGCGGGCGAAGCTCTGGAAACACCATATATTTT. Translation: CASSRSGRSSGNTIYF.

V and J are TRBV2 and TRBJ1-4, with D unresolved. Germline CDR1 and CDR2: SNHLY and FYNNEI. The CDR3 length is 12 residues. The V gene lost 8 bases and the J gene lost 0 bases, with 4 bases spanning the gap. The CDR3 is CASSTTNEKLFF. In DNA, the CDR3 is TGTGCCAGCTCCACAACTAATGAAAAACTGTTTTTT.

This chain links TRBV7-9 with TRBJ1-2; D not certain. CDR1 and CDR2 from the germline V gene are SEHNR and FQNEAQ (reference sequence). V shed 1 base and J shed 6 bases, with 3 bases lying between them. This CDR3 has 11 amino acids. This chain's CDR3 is CASSLGDGYTF. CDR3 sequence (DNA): TGTGCCAGCAGCTTAGGAGATGGCTACACCTTC.

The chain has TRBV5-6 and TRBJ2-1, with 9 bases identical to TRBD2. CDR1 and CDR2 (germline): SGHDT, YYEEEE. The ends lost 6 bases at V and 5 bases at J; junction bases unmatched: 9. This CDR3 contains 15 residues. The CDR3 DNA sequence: TGTGCCAGCACCTTTAGCGGGAGTATCGACAATGAGCAGTTCTTC. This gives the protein CASTFSGSIDNEQFF.

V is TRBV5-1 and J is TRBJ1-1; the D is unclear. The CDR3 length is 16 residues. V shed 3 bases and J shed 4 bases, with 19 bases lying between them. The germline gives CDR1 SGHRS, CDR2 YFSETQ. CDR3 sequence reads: CASSSKTRNLVTEAFF. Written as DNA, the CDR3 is TGCGCCAGCAGCTCGAAAACCAGGAACTTGGTCACTGAAGCTTTCTTT.

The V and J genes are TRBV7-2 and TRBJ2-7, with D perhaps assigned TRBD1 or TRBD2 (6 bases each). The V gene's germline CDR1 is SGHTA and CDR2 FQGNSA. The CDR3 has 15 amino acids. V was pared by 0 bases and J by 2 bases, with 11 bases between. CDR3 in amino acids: CASSLARGGTYEQYF. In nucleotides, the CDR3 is TGTGCCAGCAGCTTAGCGCGAGGGGGGACCTACGAGCAGTACTTC.

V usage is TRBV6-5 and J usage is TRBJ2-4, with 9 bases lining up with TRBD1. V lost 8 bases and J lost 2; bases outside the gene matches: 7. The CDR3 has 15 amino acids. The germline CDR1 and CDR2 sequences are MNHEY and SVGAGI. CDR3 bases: TGTGCCAGCTCCCGAACAGGGGGCCCCAAAAACATTCAGTACTTC. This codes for CASSRTGGPKNIQYF.

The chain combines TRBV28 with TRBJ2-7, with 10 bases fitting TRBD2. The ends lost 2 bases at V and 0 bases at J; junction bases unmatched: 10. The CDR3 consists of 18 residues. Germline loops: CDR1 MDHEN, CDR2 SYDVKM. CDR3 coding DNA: TGTGCCAGCAGTTTAAACACCGGACTAGCGGTGAGCTCCTACGAGCAGTACTTC. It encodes CASSLNTGLAVSSYEQYF.

CDR3 coding DNA: TGTGCCAGCAGCCTTGGCTCTGGGGCCAACGTCCTGACTTTC. Amino acids: CASSLGSGANVLTF. The rearrangement joins TRBV7-2 to TRBJ2-6, with D unclear. Germline CDR1 is SGHTA and CDR2 is FQGNSA. This CDR3 spans 14 amino acids. V shed 5 bases and J shed 0 bases, with 5 bases lying between them. The variable domain in full, completed from reference TRBV7-2 and TRBJ2-6, reads GAGVSQSPSNKVTEKGKDVELRCDPISGHTALYWYRQSLGQGLEFLIYFQGNSAPDKSGLPSDRFSAERTGGSVSTLTIQRTQQEDSAVYLCASSLGSGANVLTFGAGSRLTVL.

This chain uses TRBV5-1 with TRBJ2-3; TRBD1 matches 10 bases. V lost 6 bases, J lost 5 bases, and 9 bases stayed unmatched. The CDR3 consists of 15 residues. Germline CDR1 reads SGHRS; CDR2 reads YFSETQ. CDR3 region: CASKIGTGDLDTQYF. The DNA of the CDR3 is TGCGCCAGCAAAATCGGGACAGGGGATCTAGATACGCAGTATTTT.

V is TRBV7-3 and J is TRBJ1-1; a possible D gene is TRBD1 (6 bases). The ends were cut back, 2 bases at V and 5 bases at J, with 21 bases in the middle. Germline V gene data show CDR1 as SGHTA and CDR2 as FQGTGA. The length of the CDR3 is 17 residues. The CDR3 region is CASSLYRGGGRRTEAFF. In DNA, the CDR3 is TGTGCCAGCAGCTTATACCGAGGGGGAGGTAGACGAACTGAAGCTTTCTTT.

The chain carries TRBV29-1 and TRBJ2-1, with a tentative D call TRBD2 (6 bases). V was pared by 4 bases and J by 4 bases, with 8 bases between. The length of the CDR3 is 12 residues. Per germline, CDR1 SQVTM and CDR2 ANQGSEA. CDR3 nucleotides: TGCAGCGTTGTCCGGGAGTACAATGAGCAGTTCTTC. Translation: CSVVREYNEQFF.

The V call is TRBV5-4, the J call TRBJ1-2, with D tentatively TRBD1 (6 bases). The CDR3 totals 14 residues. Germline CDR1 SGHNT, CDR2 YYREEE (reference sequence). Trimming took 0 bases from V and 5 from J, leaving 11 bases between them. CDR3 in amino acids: CASSLDRVGYGYTF. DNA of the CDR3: TGTGCCAGCAGCTTGGACAGGGTGGGTTATGGCTACACCTTC.

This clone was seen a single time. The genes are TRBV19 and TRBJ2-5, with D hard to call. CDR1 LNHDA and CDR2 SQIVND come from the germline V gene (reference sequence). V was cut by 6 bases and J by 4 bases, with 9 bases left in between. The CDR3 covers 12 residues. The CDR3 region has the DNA TGTGCCAGTAGCATGAACCCAGAGACCCAGTACTTC. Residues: CASSMNPETQYF.

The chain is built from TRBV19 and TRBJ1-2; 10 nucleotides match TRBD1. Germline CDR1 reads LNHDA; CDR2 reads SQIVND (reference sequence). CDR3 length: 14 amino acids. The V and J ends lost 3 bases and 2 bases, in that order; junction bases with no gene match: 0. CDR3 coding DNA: TGTGCCAGTAGTATGGGACAGGGGAACTATGGCTACACCTTC. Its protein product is CASSMGQGNYGYTF.

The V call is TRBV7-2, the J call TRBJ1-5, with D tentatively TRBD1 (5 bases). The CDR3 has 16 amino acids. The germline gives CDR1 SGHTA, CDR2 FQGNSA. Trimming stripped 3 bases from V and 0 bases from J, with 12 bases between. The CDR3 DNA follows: TGTGCCAGCAGCTTGGGCCCCGGGGCTAGCAATCAGCCCCAGCATTTT. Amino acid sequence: CASSLGPGASNQPQHF.

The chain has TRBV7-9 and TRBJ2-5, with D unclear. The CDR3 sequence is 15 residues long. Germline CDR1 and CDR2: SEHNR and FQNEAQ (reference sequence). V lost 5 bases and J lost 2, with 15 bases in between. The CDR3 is CASSPWGSSQETQYF. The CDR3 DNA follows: TGTGCCAGCAGCCCCTGGGGTAGCAGTCAAGAGACCCAGTACTTC.

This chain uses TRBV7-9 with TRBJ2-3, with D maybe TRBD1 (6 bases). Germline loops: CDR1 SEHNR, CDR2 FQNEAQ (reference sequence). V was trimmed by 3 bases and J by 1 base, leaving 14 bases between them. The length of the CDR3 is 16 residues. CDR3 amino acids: CASSFGIRGGTDTQYF. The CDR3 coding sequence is TGTGCCAGCAGCTTCGGGATCAGGGGCGGCACAGATACGCAGTATTTT.

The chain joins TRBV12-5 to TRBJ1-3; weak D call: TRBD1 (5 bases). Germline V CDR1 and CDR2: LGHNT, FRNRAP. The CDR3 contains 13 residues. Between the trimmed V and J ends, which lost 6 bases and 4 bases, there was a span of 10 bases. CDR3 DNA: TGTGCTAGTGGCCTGGGACGAGGAAACACCATATATTTT. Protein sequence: CASGLGRGNTIYF.